This TCR beta chain was sequenced for a study of shared clonotypes between healthy human individuals. Regarding the study as a whole: The small donor group covered limited genetic and exposure diversity. Rarefaction curves obtained for sorted subsets showed sequencing incomplete despite large depth.

Each cell subset's genomic DNA was divided evenly among several immunoSEQ plates. The protocol was immunoSEQ multiplex PCR, while the TCRdb copy is restricted to in-frame clones and leaves out a portion. Here the sample spans roughly 300,000 clones, 87% being singletons. This CDR3 is 14 amino acids long. Trimming stripped 1 base from V and 4 bases from J, with 10 bases between. Germline CDR1 reads PRHDT; CDR2 reads FYEKMQ (reference sequence). In the case of this clone: Its antigen is currently unknown.

CD8 memory was a combination of CD45RO+ cells and CCR7-negative CD45RA+ TemRA cells. The chain has TRBV13 and TRBJ1-2, with D unclear. This TCR was recovered from a man younger than 30 in good health. The sample consisted of memory CD8+ T cells sorted from blood. The subset here: CD45RO+ cells pooled with CCR7-negative TemRA cells. CDR3: CASSLEGELYGYTF. The DNA of the CDR3 is TGTGCCAGCAGCTTAGAGGGAGAACTCTATGGCTACACCTTC.